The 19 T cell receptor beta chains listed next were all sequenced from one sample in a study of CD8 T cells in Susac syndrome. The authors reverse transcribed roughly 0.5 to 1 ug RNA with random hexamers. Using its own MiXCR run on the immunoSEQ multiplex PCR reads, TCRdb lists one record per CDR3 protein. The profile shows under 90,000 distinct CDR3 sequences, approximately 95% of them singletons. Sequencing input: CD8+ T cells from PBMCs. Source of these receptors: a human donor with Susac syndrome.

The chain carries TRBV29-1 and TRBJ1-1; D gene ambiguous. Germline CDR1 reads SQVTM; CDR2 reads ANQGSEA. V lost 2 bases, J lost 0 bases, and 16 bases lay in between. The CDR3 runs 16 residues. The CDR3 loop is CSVENPLHGMNTEAFF. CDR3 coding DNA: TGCAGCGTTGAAAACCCCTTACACGGGATGAACACTGAAGCTTTCTTT.

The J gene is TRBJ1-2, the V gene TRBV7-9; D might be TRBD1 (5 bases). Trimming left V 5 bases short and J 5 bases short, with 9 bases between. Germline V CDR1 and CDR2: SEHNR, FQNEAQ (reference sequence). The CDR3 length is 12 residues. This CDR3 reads CASSLQEYGYTF. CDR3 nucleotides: TGTGCCAGCAGCCTACAGGAATATGGCTACACCTTC. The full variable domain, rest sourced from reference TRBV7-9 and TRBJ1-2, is DTGVSQNPRHKITKRGQNVTFRCDPISEHNRLYWYRQTLGQGPEFLTYFQNEAQLEKSRLLSDRFSAERPKGSFSTLEIQRTEQGDSAMYLCASSLQEYGYTFGSGTRLTVV.

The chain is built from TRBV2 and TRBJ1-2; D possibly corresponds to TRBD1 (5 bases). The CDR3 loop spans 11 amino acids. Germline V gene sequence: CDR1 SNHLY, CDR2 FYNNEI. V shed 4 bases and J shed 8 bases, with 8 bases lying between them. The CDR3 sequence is CASSGQLGYTF. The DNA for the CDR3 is TGTGCCAGCAGTGGACAGCTAGGCTACACCTTC.

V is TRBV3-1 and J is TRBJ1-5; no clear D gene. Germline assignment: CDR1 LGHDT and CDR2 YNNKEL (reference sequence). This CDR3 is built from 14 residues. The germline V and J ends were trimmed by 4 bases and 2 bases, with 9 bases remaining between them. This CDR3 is CASSPGPGNQPQHF. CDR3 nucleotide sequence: TGTGCCAGCAGCCCCGGACCGGGCAATCAGCCCCAGCATTTT.

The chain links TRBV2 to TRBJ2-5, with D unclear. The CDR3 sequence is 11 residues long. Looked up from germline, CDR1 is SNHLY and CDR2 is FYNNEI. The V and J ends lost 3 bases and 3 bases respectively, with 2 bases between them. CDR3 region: CASSEKETQYF. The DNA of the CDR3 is TGTGCCAGCAGTGAGAAAGAGACCCAGTACTTC.

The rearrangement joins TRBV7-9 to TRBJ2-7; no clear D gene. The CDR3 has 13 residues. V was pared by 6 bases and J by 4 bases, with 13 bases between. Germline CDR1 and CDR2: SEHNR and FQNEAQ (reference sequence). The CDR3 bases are TGTGCCAGCAGTATTGAACACCTTTACGAGCAGTACTTC. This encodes CASSIEHLYEQYF.

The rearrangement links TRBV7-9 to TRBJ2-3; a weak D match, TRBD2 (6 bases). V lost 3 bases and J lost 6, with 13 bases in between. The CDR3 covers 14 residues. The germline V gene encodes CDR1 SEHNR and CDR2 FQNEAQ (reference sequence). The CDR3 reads CASSFTDYDDTQYF. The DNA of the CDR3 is TGTGCCAGCAGCTTCACGGACTATGACGATACGCAGTATTTT.

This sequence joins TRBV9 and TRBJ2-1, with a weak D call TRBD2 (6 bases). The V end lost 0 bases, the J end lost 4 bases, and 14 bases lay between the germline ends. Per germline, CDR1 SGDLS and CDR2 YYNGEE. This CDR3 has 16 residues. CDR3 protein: CASSVALTGEYNEQFF. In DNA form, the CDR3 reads TGTGCCAGCAGCGTAGCTTTGACGGGGGAGTACAATGAGCAGTTCTTC.

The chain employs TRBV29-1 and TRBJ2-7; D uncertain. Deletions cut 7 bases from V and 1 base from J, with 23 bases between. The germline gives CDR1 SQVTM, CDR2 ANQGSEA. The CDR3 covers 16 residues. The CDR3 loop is CSAAASGFRGSYEQYF. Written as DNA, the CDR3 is TGCAGCGCCGCGGCCAGTGGGTTTCGTGGTTCCTACGAGCAGTACTTC.

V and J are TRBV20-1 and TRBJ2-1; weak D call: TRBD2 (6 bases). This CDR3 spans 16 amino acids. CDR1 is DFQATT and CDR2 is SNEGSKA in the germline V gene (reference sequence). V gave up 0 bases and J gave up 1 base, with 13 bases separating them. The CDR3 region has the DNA TGCAGTGCTAGAGAAACCCTAGCGCAATCCTACAATGAGCAGTTCTTC. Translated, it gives CSARETLAQSYNEQFF.

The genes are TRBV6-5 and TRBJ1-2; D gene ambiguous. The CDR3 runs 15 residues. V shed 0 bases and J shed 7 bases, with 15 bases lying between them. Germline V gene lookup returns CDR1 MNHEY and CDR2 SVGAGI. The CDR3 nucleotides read TGTGCCAGCAGTTACTCGACGGGCAGGAGGTTTGGCTACACCTTC. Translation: CASSYSTGRRFGYTF.

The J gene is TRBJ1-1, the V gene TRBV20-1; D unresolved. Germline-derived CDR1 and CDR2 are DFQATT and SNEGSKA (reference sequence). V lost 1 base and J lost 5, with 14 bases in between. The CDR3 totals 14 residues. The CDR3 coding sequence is TGCAGTGCTAGAGGAATCGGGGTGGGGACTGAAGCTTTCTTT. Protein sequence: CSARGIGVGTEAFF.

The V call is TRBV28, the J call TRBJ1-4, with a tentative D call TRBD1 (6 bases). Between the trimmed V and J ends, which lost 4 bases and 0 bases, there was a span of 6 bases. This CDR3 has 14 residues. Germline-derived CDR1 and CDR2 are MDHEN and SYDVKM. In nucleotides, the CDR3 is TGTGCCAGCAGTTACAGGGCAACTAATGAAAAACTGTTTTTT. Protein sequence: CASSYRATNEKLFF.

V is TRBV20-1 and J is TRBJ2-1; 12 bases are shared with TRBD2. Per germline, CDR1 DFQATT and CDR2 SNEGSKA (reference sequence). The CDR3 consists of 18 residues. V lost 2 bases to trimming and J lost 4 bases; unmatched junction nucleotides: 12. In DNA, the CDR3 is TGCAGTGCTAGATTTGGAACTAGCGGGAGGCCCGATTACAATGAGCAGTTCTTC. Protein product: CSARFGTSGRPDYNEQFF.

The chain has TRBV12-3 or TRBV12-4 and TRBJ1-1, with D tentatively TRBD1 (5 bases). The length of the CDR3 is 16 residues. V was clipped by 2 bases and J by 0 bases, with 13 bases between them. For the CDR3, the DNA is TGTGCCAGCAGTTTACCGGGACCGAGGATGAACACTGAAGCTTTCTTT. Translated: CASSLPGPRMNTEAFF.

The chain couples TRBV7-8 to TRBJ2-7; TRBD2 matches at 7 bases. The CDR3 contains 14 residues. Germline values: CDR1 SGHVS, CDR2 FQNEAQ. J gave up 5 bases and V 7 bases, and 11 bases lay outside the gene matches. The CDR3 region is CASNQGGEYDEQYF. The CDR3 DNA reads TGTGCCAGCAACCAGGGAGGGGAATACGACGAGCAGTACTTC.

CDR3 DNA: TGTGCCAGCAGCCACTCTAGCGGGAGGGATGAGCAGTTCTTC. Translated, it gives CASSHSSGRDEQFF. The J gene is TRBJ2-1, the V gene TRBV11-2; 12 bases align to TRBD2. The CDR3 is made up of 14 amino acids. CDR1 and CDR2 from the germline V gene are SGHAT and FQNNGV. V lost 5 bases to trimming and J lost 8 bases; unmatched junction nucleotides: 4.

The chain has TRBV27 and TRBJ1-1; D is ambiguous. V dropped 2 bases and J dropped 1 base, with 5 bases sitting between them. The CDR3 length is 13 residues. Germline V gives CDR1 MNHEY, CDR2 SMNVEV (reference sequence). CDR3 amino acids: CASSLSKNTEAFF. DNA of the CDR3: TGTGCCAGCAGTTTAAGTAAGAACACTGAAGCTTTCTTT.

The DNA for the CDR3 is TGTGCCACCAGCAGGGAAGGCACAGATACGCAGTATTTT. It encodes CATSREGTDTQYF. V and J are TRBV15 and TRBJ2-3; the D is unclear. Trimming pared 3 bases from V and 1 base from J, leaving 5 bases between. Germline V gives CDR1 LNHNV, CDR2 YYDKDF (reference sequence). This CDR3 contains 13 residues. Drawing the rest from reference TRBV15 and TRBJ2-3, the complete variable domain is DAMVIQNPRYQVTQFGKPVTLSCSQTLNHNVMYWYQQKSSQAPKLLFHYYDKDFNNEADTPDNFQSRRPNTSFCFLDIRSPGLGDTAMYLCATSREGTDTQYFGPGTRLTVL.